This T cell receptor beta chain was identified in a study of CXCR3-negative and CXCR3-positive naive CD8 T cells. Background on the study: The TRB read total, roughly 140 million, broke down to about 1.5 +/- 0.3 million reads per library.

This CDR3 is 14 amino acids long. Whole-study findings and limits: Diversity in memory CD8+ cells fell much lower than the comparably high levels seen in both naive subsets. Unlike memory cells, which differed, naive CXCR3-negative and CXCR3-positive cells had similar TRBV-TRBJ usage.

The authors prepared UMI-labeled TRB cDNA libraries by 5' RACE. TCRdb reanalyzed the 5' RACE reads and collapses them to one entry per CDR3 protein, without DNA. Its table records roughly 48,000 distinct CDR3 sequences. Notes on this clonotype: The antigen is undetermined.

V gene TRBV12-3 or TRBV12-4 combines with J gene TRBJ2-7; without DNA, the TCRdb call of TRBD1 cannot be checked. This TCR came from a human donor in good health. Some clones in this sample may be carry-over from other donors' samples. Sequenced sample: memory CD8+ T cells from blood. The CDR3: CASSQQGAYGEQYF.